The 16 T cell receptor beta chains below come from one sample, sequenced in a study of cytomegalovirus exposure and HLA in healthy donors. PCR used 60 Vbeta primers and 13 Jbeta primers. Measured with immunoSEQ multiplex PCR; TCRdb has only the in-frame clones, and not every one. The sample consists of about 130,000 clones, roughly four fifths of them appearing once. The sample consisted of PBMCs. The receptor source for this set is a man younger than 40 in good health and CMV-seronegative.

The rearrangement links TRBV7-8 to TRBJ2-7, with D possibly being TRBD1 (5 bases). This CDR3 comprises 16 residues. CDR1 and CDR2 from the germline V gene are SGHVS and FQNEAQ. The V end was cut by 4 bases, the J end by 4 bases, with 20 bases between. In DNA form, the CDR3 reads TGTGCCAGCAGCTCCACCGCACAGGAACCCTTGTACGAGCAGTACTTC. Translating gives CASSSTAQEPLYEQYF.

The chain couples TRBV30 to TRBJ1-5, with D possibly being TRBD1 (6 bases). CDR3 length: 12 residues. CDR1 is GTSNPN and CDR2 is SVGIG in the germline V gene (reference sequence). With 4 bases removed from V and 3 bases from J, the gap between germline ends came to 7 bases. The CDR3 nucleotides are TGTGCCTGGAACAGGGACAATCAGCCCCAGCATTTT. It yields the protein CAWNRDNQPQHF.

The chain combines TRBV15 with TRBJ2-7; TRBD1 matches 9 bases. The CDR3 length is 16 residues. V lost 2 bases to trimming and J lost 3 bases; unmatched junction nucleotides: 8. Germline loops: CDR1 LNHNV, CDR2 YYDKDF (reference sequence). The chain's CDR3 is CATSRSVLTGGYEQYF. DNA for the CDR3: TGTGCCACCAGCAGATCCGTTCTGACAGGGGGCTACGAGCAGTACTTC.

This clone appeared once. One end of the junction fails to match germline, which may point to a read error. The rearrangement links TRBV7-9 to TRBJ2-5; a possible D gene is TRBD1 (6 bases). The CDR3 is 12 amino acids. Germline-derived CDR1 and CDR2 are SEHNR and FQNEAQ (reference sequence). As DNA, the CDR3 is TGTTCCAGCAGCCTCAGGGGAGAGACCCAGTACTTC. It encodes CSSSLRGETQYF. The variable domain in full, with the rest retrieved from reference TRBV7-9 and TRBJ2-5, is DTGVSQNPRHKITKRGQNVTFRCDPISEHNRLYWYRQTLGQGPEFLTYFQNEAQLEKSRLLSDRFSAERPKGSFSTLEIQRTEQGDSAMYLCSSSLRGETQYFGPGTRLLVL.

CDR3 sequence reads: CASSGGGTSNQPQHF. The CDR3 coding sequence is TGTGCCAGCAGTGGGGGAGGGACCAGCAATCAGCCCCAGCATTTT. The rearrangement links TRBV6-1 to TRBJ1-5; a possible D gene is TRBD1 (5 bases). The V end was cut by 4 bases, the J end by 1 base, with 11 bases between. Germline V CDR1 and CDR2: MNHNS, SASEGT. This CDR3 is 15 amino acids long.

This chain uses TRBV29-1 with TRBJ2-5; 9 bases map to TRBD1. The end of the DNA fits TRBJ2-7 better, so the J call may be wrong. Germline CDR1 is SQVTM and CDR2 is ANQGSEA. CDR3 length: 14 residues. The CDR3 sequence: CSVEGQGGSYEQYF. CDR3 sequence (DNA): TGCAGCGTGGAGGGACAGGGAGGATCCTACGAGCAGTACTTC.

The chain couples TRBV6-1 to TRBJ2-7; 7 nucleotides agree with TRBD1. CDR3 length: 18 residues. The germline CDR1 and CDR2 sequences are MNHNS and SASEGT. The V and J ends lost 0 bases and 2 bases, in that order; junction bases with no gene match: 13. CDR3 nucleotides: TGTGCCAGCAGTGAAGCGGAGTCGAGGACAGGCATTCCCTACGAGCAGTACTTC. Encoded protein: CASSEAESRTGIPYEQYF.

The J gene is TRBJ2-3, the V gene TRBV27; 7 bases are a match to TRBD1. CDR3 size: 19 residues. The germline gives CDR1 MNHEY, CDR2 SMNVEV (reference sequence). J gave up 2 bases and V 5 bases, and 19 bases lay outside the gene matches. The CDR3 DNA is TGTGCCAGCAGTAGAATCCGGGACAGTAATCTTAAGGACACAGATACGCAGTATTTT. Protein: CASSRIRDSNLKDTDTQYF.

This clone has a handful of counts. This chain joins TRBV9 and TRBJ2-1; 10 nucleotides agree with TRBD2. The CDR3 runs to 17 residues. Germline V gives CDR1 SGDLS, CDR2 YYNGEE. The ends lost 2 bases at V and 10 bases at J; junction bases unmatched: 15. CDR3 loop: CASSVVSIAGGALEQFF. CDR3 coding DNA: TGTGCCAGCAGCGTGGTCTCCATAGCGGGAGGAGCCCTGGAGCAGTTCTTC.

The V gene is TRBV27, the J gene TRBJ1-3; D unresolved. The CDR3 contains 15 residues. Trimming removed 7 bases at V and 0 bases at J, with 13 bases between. The germline gives CDR1 MNHEY, CDR2 SMNVEV (reference sequence). The CDR3 DNA reads TGTGCCAGCATGCAGCGTCTCCTCTCTGGAAACACCATATATTTT. This gives the protein CASMQRLLSGNTIYF.

This clone has more than one count but fewer than ten. An end of the junction differs from the germline gene, which may be a read error. DNA of the CDR3: TGTGCCAGCAGCTTAAGTCAGGGAAACACATATACGCAGTATTTT. Encoded protein: CASSLSQGNTYTQYF. The rearrangement joins TRBV11-1 to TRBJ2-3; possibly TRBD1 for D (5 bases). The CDR3 is 15 residues long. The germline V gene has CDR1 SGHAT and CDR2 FQDESV (reference sequence).

The CDR3 DNA sequence: TGTGCCAGCAGGCGGGAGGCGAGTGAGCAGTTCTTC. It translates to CASRREASEQFF. This chain uses TRBV5-4 with TRBJ2-1, with 8 bases identical to TRBD2. Looked up from germline, CDR1 is SGHNT and CDR2 is YYREEE (reference sequence). Germline trimming cut 5 bases from V and 9 bases from J; bases unmatched to any gene: 4. This CDR3 comprises 12 residues.

The chain has TRBV7-3 and TRBJ2-7; 13 nucleotides agree with TRBD2. J gave up 3 bases and V 5 bases, and 7 bases lay outside the gene matches. The CDR3 runs 16 residues. The germline V gene has CDR1 SGHTA and CDR2 FQGTGA. The DNA of the CDR3 is TGTGCCAGCAGCCACAGGACTAGCGGGAGATTCTACGAGCAGTACTTC. Protein product: CASSHRTSGRFYEQYF.

For this clone: A far larger clone is one nucleotide away, so this likely arose from a read error. The J gene is TRBJ2-6, the V gene TRBV4-3; no reliable D call. CDR1 and CDR2 (germline): LGHNA, YSLEER. V shed 0 bases and J shed 0 bases, with 6 bases lying between them. This CDR3 region has 16 residues. This CDR3 reads CASSQEGVSGANVLTF. CDR3 in DNA: TGCGCCAGCAGCCAAGAAGGAGTCTCTGGGGCCAACGTCCTGACTTTC.

The table lists this clone with a few counts. The gene calls are TRBV4-2 and TRBJ2-7; 12 bases agree with TRBD2. The germline gives CDR1 LGHNA, CDR2 YNFKEQ. V shed 2 bases and J 0 bases; nucleotides not matched to a gene: 2. The CDR3 sequence is 16 residues long. In DNA form, the CDR3 reads TGTGCCAGCAGCCAAAGACTAGCGGGGGACTCCTACGAGCAGTACTTC. This codes for CASSQRLAGDSYEQYF.

This CDR3 reads CASSTGQGLAYEQYF. The DNA of the CDR3 is TGTGCCAGCAGCACGGGACAGGGTTTGGCTTACGAGCAGTACTTC. The chain is built from TRBV7-8 and TRBJ2-7; 9 positions match TRBD1. This CDR3 contains 15 residues. From germline, CDR1 is SGHVS and CDR2 FQNEAQ. J was trimmed by 4 bases and V by 5 bases; bases with no gene match: 9. Full variable domain (missing parts from reference TRBV7-8 and TRBJ2-7): GAGVSQSPRYKVAKRGQDVALRCDPISGHVSLFWYQQALGQGPEFLTYFQNEAQLDKSGLPSDRFFAERPEGSVSTLKIQRTQQEDSAVYLCASSTGQGLAYEQYFGPGTRLTVT.